Each of the 26 T cell receptor beta chains below was sequenced from the same sample in a study of T cell responses to AZD1222 COVID-19 vaccine. Here immunoSEQ multiplex PCR was the method, and the copy in TCRdb shows in-frame clones only, minus some. The sample consists of fewer than 110,000 clones, about 90% of them appearing once. This specimen consisted of peripheral blood, obtained on day 0 of AZD1222 vaccination. Every receptor here comes from an adult in good health.

V gene TRBV5-4 combines with J gene TRBJ1-2; 8 bases map to TRBD1. CDR3 length equals 15 residues. Germline CDR1 is SGHNT and CDR2 is YYREEE (reference sequence). The V gene end was trimmed by 4 bases and the J gene end by 2 bases; junction bases not matched to a gene: 7. CDR3 region: CASSPGTGQNYGYTF. The CDR3 nucleotides read TGTGCCAGCAGCCCTGGGACAGGACAAAACTATGGCTACACCTTC.

The gene calls are TRBV3-1 (or the pseudogene TRBV3-2) and TRBJ1-3, with a tentative D call TRBD1 (6 bases). The CDR3 covers 14 residues. Trimming removed 7 bases at V and 1 base at J, with 11 bases between. Germline lookup yields CDR1 LGHDT and CDR2 YNNKEL (reference sequence). DNA of the CDR3: TGTGCCAGCACCAGGGGTATTTCTGGAAACACCATATATTTT. It encodes CASTRGISGNTIYF.

The rearrangement uses TRBV19 and TRBJ1-1, with 8 bases aligning to TRBD1. The CDR3 is 16 amino acids. Germline CDR1 is LNHDA and CDR2 is SQIVND (reference sequence). V trimming: 5 bases; J trimming: 4 bases; junction bases outside the gene matches: 12. The CDR3 region has the DNA TGTGCCAGTAGTGAACCAGGGGGCAAAGGGAGCACTGAAGCTTTCTTT. Translation: CASSEPGGKGSTEAFF.

The chain has TRBV3-1 (or the pseudogene TRBV3-2) and TRBJ2-1, with 11 positions matching TRBD2. This CDR3 contains 15 residues. After removal of 6 bases from V and 5 bases from J, the junction contained 6 bases not matched to a gene. The germline V gene encodes CDR1 LGHDT and CDR2 YNNKEL (reference sequence). DNA for the CDR3: TGTGCCAGCAGAGTTAGCGGGAGGGCTCACAATGAGCAGTTCTTC. Residues: CASRVSGRAHNEQFF.

The V and J genes are TRBV7-8 and TRBJ2-3; D is unclear. V was shortened by 1 base and J by 2 bases, with 13 bases between the two germline ends. The germline gives CDR1 SGHVS, CDR2 FQNEAQ. The CDR3 runs to 16 residues. CDR3 nucleotides: TGTGCCAGCAGCTTAGACGAGTGGGTATTCACAGATACGCAGTATTTT. Translating gives CASSLDEWVFTDTQYF.

This chain uses TRBV14 with TRBJ2-7, with D hard to call. This CDR3 is built from 14 residues. Trimming removed 3 bases at V and 2 bases at J, with 11 bases between. Germline assignment: CDR1 SGHDN and CDR2 FVKESK. CDR3 protein: CASSHRSVTYEQYF. In DNA, the CDR3 is TGTGCCAGCAGCCATCGGTCAGTCACCTACGAGCAGTACTTC. Full variable domain (outside the CDR3, taken from reference TRBV14 and TRBJ2-7): EAGVTQFPSHSVIEKGQTVTLRCDPISGHDNLYWYRRVMGKEIKFLLHFVKESKQDESGMPNNRFLAERTGGTYSTLKVQPAELEDSGVYFCASSHRSVTYEQYFGPGTRLTVT.

The chain uses TRBV13 and TRBJ2-5; no clear D. Trimming took off 7 bases at V and 0 bases at J, with 9 bases between the two ends. The length of the CDR3 is 13 residues. CDR1 PRHDT and CDR2 FYEKMQ come from the germline V gene (reference sequence). The DNA for the CDR3 is TGTGCCAGCACCCTCAATTACCAAGAGACCCAGTACTTC. Encoded protein: CASTLNYQETQYF.

The V and J genes are TRBV29-1 and TRBJ2-1; the D gene is possibly TRBD1 (5 bases). The CDR3 covers 13 residues. Germline V gene data show CDR1 as SQVTM and CDR2 as ANQGSEA. Trimming removed 5 bases from V and 0 bases from J, with 8 bases in between. The CDR3 nucleotides read TGCAGCGTTCAGGGCGGCTCCTACAATGAGCAGTTCTTC. Encoded protein: CSVQGGSYNEQFF.

V usage is TRBV6-5 and J usage is TRBJ1-2, with 7 bases identical to TRBD1. The CDR3 is 14 residues long. Looked up from germline, CDR1 is MNHEY and CDR2 is SVGAGI. With 2 bases clipped from V and 6 bases from J, the junction kept 6 bases outside the gene matches. Written as DNA, the CDR3 is TGTGCCAGCAGTTACCAAGGACAGGTTGATGGCTACACCTTC. It is translated as CASSYQGQVDGYTF.

The chain recombines TRBV14 with TRBJ2-3; no firm D call. Trimming took 4 bases from V and 0 from J, leaving 8 bases between them. The CDR3 loop spans 14 amino acids. Germline V gives CDR1 SGHDN, CDR2 FVKESK. The CDR3 here is CASSRTLSTDTQYF. The CDR3 coding sequence is TGTGCCAGCAGCCGGACCTTAAGCACAGATACGCAGTATTTT. Filled out from reference TRBV14 and TRBJ2-3, the complete variable domain reads EAGVTQFPSHSVIEKGQTVTLRCDPISGHDNLYWYRRVMGKEIKFLLHFVKESKQDESGMPNNRFLAERTGGTYSTLKVQPAELEDSGVYFCASSRTLSTDTQYFGPGTRLTVL.

V gene TRBV5-4 combines with J gene TRBJ2-5; weak D call: TRBD2 (6 bases). Germline V gene data show CDR1 as SGHNT and CDR2 as YYREEE (reference sequence). The CDR3 is 14 amino acids. Trimming removed 2 bases at V and 4 bases at J, with 12 bases between. CDR3 loop: CASSFYSGLETQYF. The DNA of the CDR3 is TGTGCCAGCAGCTTCTACAGCGGGCTAGAGACCCAGTACTTC.

The rearrangement links TRBV28 to TRBJ2-5; D is perhaps TRBD1 (5 bases). Germline CDR1 reads MDHEN; CDR2 reads SYDVKM. The CDR3 is 14 residues long. V was clipped by 6 bases and J by 5 bases, with 16 bases between them. This CDR3 is CASSSSKGFETQYF. The CDR3 DNA is TGTGCCAGCAGCTCCTCGAAGGGGTTCGAGACCCAGTACTTC.

The chain carries TRBV6-5 and TRBJ2-1; D uncertain. Trimming stripped 6 bases from V and 6 bases from J, with 3 bases between. From germline, CDR1 is MNHEY and CDR2 SVGAGI. The CDR3 length is 10 residues. CDR3 coding DNA: TGTGCCAGCAGCGCCAATGAGCAGTTCTTC. Its protein is CASSANEQFF.

The gene calls are TRBV7-9 and TRBJ1-2; the match to TRBD1 covers 9 bases. Germline CDR1 and CDR2: SEHNR and FQNEAQ (reference sequence). Trimming removed 4 bases from V and 3 bases from J; junction bases left unmatched: 6. The CDR3 is 15 amino acids. CDR3 amino acids: CASSSGQGRYYGYTF. The CDR3 coding sequence is TGTGCCAGCAGCTCCGGACAGGGGCGGTACTATGGCTACACCTTC.

The chain is built from TRBV5-6 and TRBJ1-5; D gene uncertain. The CDR3 has 15 residues. CDR1 is SGHDT, CDR2 YYEEEE, per germline. Trimming left V 0 bases short and J 6 bases short, with 13 bases between. This chain's CDR3 is CASSLVGEFGQPQHF. The CDR3 coding sequence is TGTGCCAGCAGCTTGGTTGGGGAATTCGGTCAGCCCCAGCATTTT.

This rearrangement joins TRBV27 to TRBJ1-6, with 8 bases that match TRBD1. J lost 6 bases, V lost 7 bases, and 23 bases had no gene match. The CDR3 runs to 20 residues. CDR1 is MNHEY and CDR2 is SMNVEV in the germline V gene (reference sequence). The CDR3 here is CASTSITGTGQVGSNSPLHF. In nucleotides, the CDR3 is TGTGCCAGCACCTCAATAACCGGGACAGGTCAGGTGGGCTCTAATTCACCCCTCCACTTT.

The rearrangement uses TRBV5-4 and TRBJ2-3; 8 bases line up with TRBD2. There are 14 residues in the CDR3. V lost 0 bases to trimming and J lost 6 bases; unmatched junction nucleotides: 3. Looked up from germline, CDR1 is SGHNT and CDR2 is YYREEE (reference sequence). This CDR3 reads CASSLGLASDTQYF. Here the CDR3 DNA reads TGTGCCAGCAGCTTGGGACTAGCGTCGGATACGCAGTATTTT.

The chain couples TRBV6-5 to TRBJ1-2; D not certain. This CDR3 has 13 residues. V was shortened by 6 bases and J by 2 bases, with 10 bases between the two germline ends. Germline loops: CDR1 MNHEY, CDR2 SVGAGI. The CDR3 here is CASRPGPNYGYTF. The CDR3 DNA sequence: TGTGCCAGCAGACCGGGTCCCAACTATGGCTACACCTTC.

V is TRBV25-1 and J is TRBJ2-2; D not certain. The V gene lost 1 base and the J gene lost 7 bases, with 4 bases spanning the gap. This CDR3 region has 12 residues. Germline lookup yields CDR1 MGHDK and CDR2 SYGVNS. CDR3 nucleotides: TGTGCCAGCAGTGAATGGAGCGGGGAGCTGTTTTTT. Residues: CASSEWSGELFF.

The CDR3 region is CATSRGDTVDGELFF. Here the CDR3 DNA reads TGTGCCACCAGCAGGGGTGACACGGTCGATGGGGAGCTGTTTTTT. The genes are TRBV15 and TRBJ2-2; D is unclear. Trimming took 3 bases from V and 8 from J, leaving 16 bases between them. CDR1 LNHNV and CDR2 YYDKDF come from the germline V gene (reference sequence). This CDR3 has 15 amino acids.

CDR3 nucleotide sequence: TGCAGCGTTGCCGGTTTAAACTACAATGAGCAGTTCTTC. It codes for CSVAGLNYNEQFF. The chain is built from TRBV29-1 and TRBJ2-1; D gene uncertain. Germline assignment: CDR1 SQVTM and CDR2 ANQGSEA. Trimming pared 4 bases from V and 3 bases from J, leaving 10 bases between. This CDR3 spans 13 amino acids.

The chain couples TRBV6-4 to TRBJ1-5, with D possibly being TRBD1 (5 bases). CDR3 size: 13 residues. The germline V and J ends were trimmed by 3 bases and 7 bases, with 10 bases remaining between them. Germline values: CDR1 MRHNA, CDR2 SNTAGT. The CDR3 region is CASSEGEGQPQHF. The DNA for the CDR3 is TGTGCCAGCAGTGAAGGGGAGGGGCAGCCCCAGCATTTT.

The J gene is TRBJ1-5, the V gene TRBV6-5; D may be TRBD1 (5 bases). Germline V gene sequence: CDR1 MNHEY, CDR2 SVGAGI. CDR3 size: 14 residues. V was pared by 5 bases and J by 4 bases, with 12 bases between. The CDR3 bases are TGTGCCAGCAGTCCTGGGACGAGTAATCAGCCCCAGCATTTT. This translates into CASSPGTSNQPQHF.

This clone was picked up one time. The rearrangement uses TRBV30 and TRBJ1-1, with D unresolved. The length of the CDR3 is 14 residues. Trimming removed 4 bases from V and 7 bases from J, with 19 bases in between. Germline CDR1 reads GTSNPN; CDR2 reads SVGIG (reference sequence). In DNA, the CDR3 is TGTGCCTGGACCCTACTCCCAGAATCTTATGAAGCTTTCTTT. Protein sequence: CAWTLLPESYEAFF.

This sequence joins TRBV28 and TRBJ1-1, with D perhaps TRBD1 (5 bases). The CDR3 sequence is 14 residues long. CDR1 MDHEN and CDR2 SYDVKM come from the germline V gene. Deletions cut 6 bases from V and 1 base from J, with 12 bases between. CDR3 sequence: CASSPPGQNTEAFF. The CDR3 nucleotides read TGTGCCAGCAGCCCACCGGGGCAGAACACTGAAGCTTTCTTT.

The V gene is TRBV6-5, the J gene TRBJ2-7; 9 bases fit TRBD1. The CDR3 runs to 15 residues. Losses at the gene ends were 7 bases for V and 2 bases for J; bases not matched to a gene: 9. The germline gives CDR1 MNHEY, CDR2 SVGAGI. CDR3 DNA: TGTGCCAGCACCTCCCGGGGACAGGGAGCCTACGAGCAGTACTTC. Protein: CASTSRGQGAYEQYF.